This TCR beta chain derives from a study of T cell responses to AZD1222 COVID-19 vaccine. Details on this clone: Its cognate antigen is unknown.

Germline values: CDR1 LGHNA, CDR2 YSLEER. V shed 0 bases and J shed 3 bases, with 15 bases lying between them. This CDR3 comprises 18 residues. Analysis merged second doses at about 4 or about 12 weeks. Study-wide findings and caveats: With two AZD1222 doses given, Spike-specific TCR breadth and depth both rose. Donors in the cohort were predominantly white British and more often female, and clonal diversity was possibly underestimated. Dominant CD4 TCR responses targeted spike regions 160-218 and 743-854.

The assay was immunoSEQ multiplex PCR, and TCRdb's table has in-frame clones only and misses some. The sample has about 130,000 clones, 70% to 90% seen once. The gene calls are TRBV4-3 and TRBJ1-6; the D is unclear. The material was peripheral blood, obtained 28 days after the second AZD1222 dose. This receptor was obtained from an adult who received the AZD1222 COVID-19 vaccine. This chain's CDR3 is CASSQDPQRRFYNSPLHF. The CDR3 DNA follows: TGCGCCAGCAGCCAAGATCCACAGAGGAGGTTCTATAATTCACCCCTCCACTTT.